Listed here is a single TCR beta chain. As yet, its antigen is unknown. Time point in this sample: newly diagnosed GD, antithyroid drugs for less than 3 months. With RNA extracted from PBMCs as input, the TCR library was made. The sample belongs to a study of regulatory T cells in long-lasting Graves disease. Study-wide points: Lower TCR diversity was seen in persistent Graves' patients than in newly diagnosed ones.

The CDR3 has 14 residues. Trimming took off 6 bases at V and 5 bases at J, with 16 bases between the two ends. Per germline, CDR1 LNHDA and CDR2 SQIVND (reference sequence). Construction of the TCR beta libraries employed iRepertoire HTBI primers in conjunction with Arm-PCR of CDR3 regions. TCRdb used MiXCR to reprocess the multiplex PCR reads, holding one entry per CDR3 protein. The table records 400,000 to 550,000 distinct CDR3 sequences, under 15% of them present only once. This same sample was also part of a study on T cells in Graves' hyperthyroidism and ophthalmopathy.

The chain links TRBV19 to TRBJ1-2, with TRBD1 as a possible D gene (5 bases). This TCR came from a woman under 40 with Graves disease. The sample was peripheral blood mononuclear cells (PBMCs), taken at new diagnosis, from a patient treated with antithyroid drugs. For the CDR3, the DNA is TGTGCCAGTAGGACGGGACGGACCGGTTATGGCTACACCTTC. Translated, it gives CASRTGRTGYGYTF. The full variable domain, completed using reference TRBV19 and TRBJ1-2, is DGGITQSPKYLFRKEGQNVTLSCEQNLNHDAMYWYRQDPGQGLRLIYYSQIVNDFQKGDIAEGYSVSREKKESFPLTVTSAQKNPTAFYLCASRTGRTGYGYTFGSGTRLTVV.